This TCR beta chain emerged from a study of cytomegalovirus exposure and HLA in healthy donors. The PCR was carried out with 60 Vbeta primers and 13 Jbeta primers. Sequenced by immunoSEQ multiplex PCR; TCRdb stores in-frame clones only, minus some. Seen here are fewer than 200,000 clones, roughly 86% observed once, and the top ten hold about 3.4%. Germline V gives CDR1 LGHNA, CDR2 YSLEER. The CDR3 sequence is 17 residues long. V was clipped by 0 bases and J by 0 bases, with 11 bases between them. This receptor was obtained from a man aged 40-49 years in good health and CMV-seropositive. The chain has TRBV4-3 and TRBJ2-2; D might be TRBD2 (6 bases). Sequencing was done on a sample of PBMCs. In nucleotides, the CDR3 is TGCGCCAGCAGCCAAGAATGGAGGGGCCCGAACACCGGGGAGCTGTTTTTT. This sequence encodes CASSQEWRGPNTGELFF.